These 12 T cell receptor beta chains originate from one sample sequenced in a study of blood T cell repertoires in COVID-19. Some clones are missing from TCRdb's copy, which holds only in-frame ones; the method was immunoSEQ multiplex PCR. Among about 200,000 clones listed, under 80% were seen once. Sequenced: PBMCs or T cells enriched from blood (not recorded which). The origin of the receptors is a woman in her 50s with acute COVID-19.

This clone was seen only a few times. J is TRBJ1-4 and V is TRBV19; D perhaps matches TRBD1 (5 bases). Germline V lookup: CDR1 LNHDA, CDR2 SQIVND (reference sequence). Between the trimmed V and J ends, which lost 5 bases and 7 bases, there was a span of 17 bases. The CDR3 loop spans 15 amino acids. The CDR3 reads CASSPSAQGGEKLFF. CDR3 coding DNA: TGTGCCAGTAGTCCCTCGGCGCAGGGCGGTGAAAAACTGTTTTTT.

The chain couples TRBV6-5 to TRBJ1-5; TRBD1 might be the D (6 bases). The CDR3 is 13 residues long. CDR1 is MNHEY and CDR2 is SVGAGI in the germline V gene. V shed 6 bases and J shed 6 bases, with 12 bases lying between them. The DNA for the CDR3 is TGTGCCAGCAGCCTTACAGGGCGTCAGCCCCAGCATTTT. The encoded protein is CASSLTGRQPQHF.

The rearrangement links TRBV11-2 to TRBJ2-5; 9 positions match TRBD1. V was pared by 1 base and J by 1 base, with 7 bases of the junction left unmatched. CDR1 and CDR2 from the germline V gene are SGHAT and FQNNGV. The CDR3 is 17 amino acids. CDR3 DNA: TGTGCCAGCAGCTTAGGGGTGGGACAGGGCCTCCAAGAGACCCAGTACTTC. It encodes CASSLGVGQGLQETQYF. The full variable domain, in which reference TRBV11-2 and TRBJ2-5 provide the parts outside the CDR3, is EAGVAQSPRYKIIEKRQSVAFWCNPISGHATLYWYQQILGQGPKLLIQFQNNGVVDDSQLPKDRFSAERLKGVDSTLKIQPAKLEDSAVYLCASSLGVGQGLQETQYFGPGTRLLVL.

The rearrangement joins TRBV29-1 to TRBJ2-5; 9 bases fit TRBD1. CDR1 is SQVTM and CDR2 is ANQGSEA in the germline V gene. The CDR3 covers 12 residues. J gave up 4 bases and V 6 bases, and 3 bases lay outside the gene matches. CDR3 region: CSVGQGRETQYF. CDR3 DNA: TGCAGCGTCGGACAGGGGCGAGAGACCCAGTACTTC. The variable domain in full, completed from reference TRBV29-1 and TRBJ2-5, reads SAVISQKPSRDICQRGTSLTIQCQVDSQVTMMFWYRQQPGQSLTLIATANQGSEATYESGFVIDKFPISRPNLTFSTLTVSNMSPEDSSIYLCSVGQGRETQYFGPGTRLLVL.

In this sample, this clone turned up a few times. DNA of the CDR3: TGTGCCAGTAGTATATGGGAGGAAGAGATGGGAGAGACCCAGTACTTC. Translated: CASSIWEEEMGETQYF. V is TRBV19 and J is TRBJ2-5; a possible D gene is TRBD2 (6 bases). The CDR3 runs to 16 residues. V gave up 2 bases and J gave up 4 bases, with 17 bases separating them. Looked up from germline, CDR1 is LNHDA and CDR2 is SQIVND (reference sequence).

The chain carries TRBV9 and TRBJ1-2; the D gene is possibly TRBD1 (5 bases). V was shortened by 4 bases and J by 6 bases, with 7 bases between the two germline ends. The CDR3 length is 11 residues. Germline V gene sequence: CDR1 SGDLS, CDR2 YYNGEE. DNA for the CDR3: TGTGCCAGCAGCCAAGGGGATGGCTACACCTTC. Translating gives CASSQGDGYTF.

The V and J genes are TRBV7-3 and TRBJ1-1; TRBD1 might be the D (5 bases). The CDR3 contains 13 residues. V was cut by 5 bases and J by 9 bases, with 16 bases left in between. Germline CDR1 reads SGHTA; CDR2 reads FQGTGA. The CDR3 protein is CASSPEFDSQAFF. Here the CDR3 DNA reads TGTGCCAGCAGCCCAGAGTTCGACAGCCAAGCTTTCTTT.

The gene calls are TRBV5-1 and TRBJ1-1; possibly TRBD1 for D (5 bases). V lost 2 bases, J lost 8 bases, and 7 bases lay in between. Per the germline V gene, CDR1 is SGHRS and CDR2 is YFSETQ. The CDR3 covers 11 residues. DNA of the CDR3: TGCGCCAGCAGCTTCCAGGGAGAAGCTTTCTTT. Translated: CASSFQGEAFF.

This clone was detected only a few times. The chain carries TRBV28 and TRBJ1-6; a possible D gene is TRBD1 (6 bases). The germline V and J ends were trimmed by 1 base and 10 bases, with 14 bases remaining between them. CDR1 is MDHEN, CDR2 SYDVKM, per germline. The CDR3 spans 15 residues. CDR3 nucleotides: TGTGCCAGCAGTTTATCAGGGGCACCTCCCTCACCCCTCCACTTT. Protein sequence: CASSLSGAPPSPLHF.

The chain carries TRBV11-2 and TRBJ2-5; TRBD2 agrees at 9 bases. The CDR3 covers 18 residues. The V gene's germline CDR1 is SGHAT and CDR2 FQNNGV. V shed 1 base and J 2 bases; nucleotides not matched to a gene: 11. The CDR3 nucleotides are TGTGCCAGCAGCTTAGCCACCGGAGGGCGGGGGGGACAAGAGACCCAGTACTTC. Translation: CASSLATGGRGGQETQYF.

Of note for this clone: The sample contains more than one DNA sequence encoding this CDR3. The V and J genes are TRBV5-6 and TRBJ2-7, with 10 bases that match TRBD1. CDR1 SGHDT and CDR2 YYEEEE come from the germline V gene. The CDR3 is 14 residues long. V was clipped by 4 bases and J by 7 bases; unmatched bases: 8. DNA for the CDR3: TGTGCCAGCAGCACCCGACAGGGGGCTTATGAGCAGTACGTC. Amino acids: CASSTRQGAYEQYV.

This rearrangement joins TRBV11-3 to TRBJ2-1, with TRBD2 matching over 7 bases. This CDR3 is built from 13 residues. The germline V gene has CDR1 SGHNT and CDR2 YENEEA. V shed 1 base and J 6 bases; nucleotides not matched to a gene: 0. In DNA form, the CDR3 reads TGTGCCAGCAGCTTAGCGGGGGGCAATGAGCAGTTCTTC. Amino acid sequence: CASSLAGGNEQFF.